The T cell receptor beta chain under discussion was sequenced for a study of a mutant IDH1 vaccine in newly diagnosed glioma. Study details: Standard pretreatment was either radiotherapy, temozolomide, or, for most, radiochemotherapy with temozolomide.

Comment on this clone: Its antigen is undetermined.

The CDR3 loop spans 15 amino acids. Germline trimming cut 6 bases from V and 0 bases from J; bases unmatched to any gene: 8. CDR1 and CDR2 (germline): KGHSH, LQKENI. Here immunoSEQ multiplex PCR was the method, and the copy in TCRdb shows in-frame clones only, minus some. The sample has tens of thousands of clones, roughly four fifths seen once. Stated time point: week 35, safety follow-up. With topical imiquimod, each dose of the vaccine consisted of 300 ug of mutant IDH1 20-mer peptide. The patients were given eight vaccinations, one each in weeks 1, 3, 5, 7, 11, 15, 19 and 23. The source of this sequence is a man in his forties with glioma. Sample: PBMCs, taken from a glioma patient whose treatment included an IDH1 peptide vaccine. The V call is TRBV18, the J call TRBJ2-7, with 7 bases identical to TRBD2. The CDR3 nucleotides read TGTGCCAGCTCGCCCGTTAGGACTAGCTCCTACGAGCAGTACTTC. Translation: CASSPVRTSSYEQYF.